This T cell receptor beta chain was identified during a study of blood T cell repertoires in COVID-19. In the source study's methods: Amplification from reference gene primers served as the basis for estimated nucleated cell counts. The protocol was immunoSEQ multiplex PCR, while the TCRdb copy is restricted to in-frame clones and leaves out a portion. V and J calls plus clone size are reproduced from that table; the DNA served to infer D and trimming. Of some 490,000 clones in the sample, about 85% are singletons; the top ten hold roughly 8.5%. Participants spanned ages about 18 to 100 years and resided in fewer than 30 US areas. Participants reported their clinical history, and cohort assignment relied on those reports. Recovered Cohort 3 donors showed two negative PCRs, clearance, or symptom resolution. This sequence was found in a woman aged 55-69 years who had recovered from COVID-19. Sequences were obtained from PBMCs or T cells enriched from blood (not recorded which).

In nucleotides, the CDR3 is TGTGCCAGCAGTTACTCGGGGCGGACGGATGGCTACACCTTC. Translating gives CASSYSGRTDGYTF. The chain is built from TRBV6-2 or TRBV6-3 and TRBJ1-2; a weak D match, TRBD1 (5 bases). The CDR3 runs 14 residues. The V gene lost 0 bases and the J gene lost 6 bases, with 11 bases spanning the gap. The germline gives CDR1 MNHEY, CDR2 SVGEGT.